The 11 T cell receptor beta chains given below trace back to one sample, sequenced in a study of neurological immune-mediated disorders (dated by TCRdb to the late 2010s). Libraries came from 5' RACE. TCRdb records Illumina HiSeq 2500 as the sequencer. The public reads were run again by TCRdb, first through fastp at Q25 and then through MiXCR, and only productive beta chains were kept. Duplicate CDR3 protein sequences are folded into a single record with the most common DNA and genes. The sample table records about 27,000 distinct CDR3 sequences; approximately 2.7% of these occur just once. 2% to 2.5% of the sample rests with the top ten. The sample consisted of PBMCs. The receptor set was obtained from a woman aged 45 to 65 with multiple sclerosis.

The table lists this clonotype with many counts. The CDR3 DNA reads TGCAGTGCGGACGACAGGGGTGATAGCTACGAGCAGTACTTC. The encoded protein is CSADDRGDSYEQYF. V is TRBV20-1 and J is TRBJ2-7, with 8 bases matching TRBD1. The CDR3 loop spans 14 amino acids. V shed 6 bases and J 3 bases; nucleotides not matched to a gene: 10. Germline CDR1 DFQATT, CDR2 SNEGSKA (reference sequence).

This clonotype was picked up many times. The J gene is TRBJ2-3, the V gene TRBV20-1; 8 nucleotides match TRBD2. The CDR3 has 14 residues. CDR1 and CDR2 from the germline V gene are DFQATT and SNEGSKA (reference sequence). Trimming took 6 bases from V and 2 from J; bases not matched to a gene: 7. The CDR3 sequence is CSATRREATDTQYF. CDR3 DNA: TGCAGTGCCACACGGCGGGAGGCCACAGATACGCAGTATTTT.

This clonotype was detected many times. The V gene is TRBV13, the J gene TRBJ1-2, with 9 bases aligning to TRBD1. The CDR3 is 14 amino acids. Trimming at V came to 6 bases and at J to 4 bases, leaving 6 bases not matched to a gene. The V gene's germline CDR1 is PRHDT and CDR2 FYEKMQ (reference sequence). CDR3 sequence reads: CASSSGTGRYGYTF. The DNA of the CDR3 is TGTGCCAGCAGTTCCGGGACAGGGCGCTATGGCTACACCTTC. The full variable domain, rest sourced from reference TRBV13 and TRBJ1-2, is AAGVIQSPRHLIKEKRETATLKCYPIPRHDTVYWYQQGPGQDPQFLISFYEKMQSDKGSIPDRFSAQQFSDYHSELNMSSLELGDSALYFCASSSGTGRYGYTFGSGTRLTVV.

This clonotype was detected ten times or more. The CDR3 coding sequence is TGTGCCAGCAGCATTCTAGGGCAAGAGACCCAGTACTTC. Translating it yields CASSILGQETQYF. The chain is built from TRBV5-6 and TRBJ2-5; D unclear. The CDR3 runs 13 residues. The germline V gene encodes CDR1 SGHDT and CDR2 YYEEEE. V shed 4 bases and J shed 2 bases, with 9 bases lying between them.

This clonotype appeared many times. The rearrangement uses TRBV29-1 and TRBJ2-1; 10 positions match TRBD2. This CDR3 has 13 residues. V shed 6 bases, J shed 2 bases, and the junction held 1 base outside the gene matches. Germline values: CDR1 SQVTM, CDR2 ANQGSEA. The CDR3 nucleotides are TGCAGCGTCGGACTAGCGGCCTACAATGAGCAGTTCTTC. Amino acid sequence: CSVGLAAYNEQFF.

This clonotype occurred many times. The chain is built from TRBV29-1 and TRBJ1-2; 9 bases align to TRBD1. The germline V gene encodes CDR1 SQVTM and CDR2 ANQGSEA. CDR3 length equals 13 residues. Losses at the gene ends were 6 bases for V and 2 bases for J; bases not matched to a gene: 4. CDR3 sequence reads: CSVEGQGNYGYTF. In DNA form, the CDR3 reads TGCAGCGTGGAGGGACAGGGAAACTATGGCTACACCTTC.

This clonotype was counted ten times or more. This sequence joins TRBV4-1 and TRBJ2-1, with unresolved D. Germline-derived CDR1 and CDR2 are MGHRA and YSYEKL. This CDR3 has 14 residues. V was clipped by 1 base and J by 8 bases, with 12 bases between them. CDR3 in amino acids: CASSQVMGTDEQFF. CDR3 sequence (DNA): TGCGCCAGCAGCCAAGTTATGGGTACGGATGAGCAGTTCTTC.

This clonotype was found many times. The chain has TRBV14 and TRBJ2-7, with TRBD2 identical over 9 bases. This CDR3 region has 14 residues. V lost 8 bases and J lost 3; bases outside the gene matches: 8. Germline assignment: CDR1 SGHDN and CDR2 FVKESK. The CDR3: CASSVAGARYEQYF. The DNA for the CDR3 is TGTGCCAGCTCTGTAGCGGGGGCGCGCTACGAGCAGTACTTC.

This chain joins TRBV5-1 and TRBJ2-1; 11 bases are shared with TRBD2. The germline CDR1 and CDR2 sequences are SGHRS and YFSETQ. This CDR3 comprises 14 residues. The V gene end was trimmed by 3 bases and the J gene end by 13 bases; junction bases not matched to a gene: 9. The CDR3 sequence is CASSWTSGLGEQFF. CDR3 DNA sequence: TGCGCCAGCAGCTGGACTAGCGGGCTTGGGGAACAGTTCTTC.

In this sample, this clonotype turned up many times. J is TRBJ1-6 and V is TRBV12-3 or TRBV12-4, with a weak D call TRBD1 (6 bases). Trimming shortened V by 5 bases and J by 6 bases, and 11 bases separated the two germline ends. CDR3 length equals 14 residues. In nucleotides, the CDR3 is TGTGCCAGCAGTCCGACAGGTCCTAATTCACCCCTCCACTTT. Protein sequence: CASSPTGPNSPLHF.

In its sample, this clonotype was seen many times. The junction does not match germline at one end; this may be a read error. The CDR3 region is CASSLAVEPLNF. The CDR3 coding sequence is TGTGCCAGCAGCTTAGCGGTCGAGCCCCTCAACTTT. The rearrangement uses TRBV7-9 and TRBJ1-6; D is unresolved. The CDR3 has 12 residues. Germline CDR1 reads SEHNR; CDR2 reads FQNEAQ (reference sequence). Together with reference TRBV7-9 and TRBJ1-6, the CDR3 gives the full variable domain: DTGVSQNPRHKITKRGQNVTFRCDPISEHNRLYWYRQTLGQGPEFLTYFQNEAQLEKSRLLSDRFSAERPKGSFSTLEIQRTEQGDSAMYLCASSLAVEPLNFGNGTRLTVT.